Presented here are 10 T cell receptor beta chains from one specimen sequenced in a study of cytomegalovirus exposure and HLA in healthy donors (TCRdb year 2017). The receptor library was made with the immunoSEQ multiplex PCR assay. For the multiplex PCR, a mixture combining 60 forward primers for TCR Vbeta segments and 13 reverse primers for TCR Jbeta segments was used. TCRdb re-hosts the immuneACCESS table, in-frame sequences only. Its copies lack some clones; in the studies checked, an unresolved V gene accounts for under half of them, and the cause for the rest is not known. For this sample there are about 150,000 clones; 70% to 85% appear just once. Of the sample, more than 3% falls within the top ten clones. The sequencing input was PBMCs. The receptors come from a male donor in good health and CMV-seronegative.

V and J are TRBV4-1 and TRBJ2-5; 14 positions match TRBD2. Germline CDR1 MGHRA, CDR2 YSYEKL. There are 18 residues in the CDR3. The junction had 11 bases not matched to a gene; V was cut back by 3 bases and J by 5 bases. The CDR3 sequence is CASSQTGLAGVGWETQYF. The CDR3 DNA sequence: TGCGCCAGCAGCCAGACGGGACTAGCGGGAGTTGGGTGGGAGACCCAGTACTTC.

The chain links TRBV5-6 to TRBJ2-7, with 12 nucleotides matching TRBD2. J gave up 3 bases and V 4 bases, and 5 bases lay outside the gene matches. The CDR3 contains 15 residues. Germline values: CDR1 SGHDT, CDR2 YYEEEE. CDR3 region: CASSDWTSGDYEQYF. For the CDR3, the DNA is TGTGCCAGCAGCGACTGGACTAGCGGGGACTACGAGCAGTACTTC.

The rearrangement links TRBV5-1 to TRBJ2-7; D remains ambiguous. V lost 0 bases, J lost 5 bases, and 18 bases lay in between. The CDR3 loop spans 16 amino acids. The germline gives CDR1 SGHRS, CDR2 YFSETQ. CDR3 nucleotide sequence: TGCGCCAGCAGCTTGGCGACATATCCTAAGGCCGACGAGCAGTACTTC. This codes for CASSLATYPKADEQYF.

The chain joins TRBV9 to TRBJ1-2, with a possible D match to TRBD1 (5 bases). The CDR3 has 16 residues. Trimming left V 5 bases short and J 6 bases short, with 23 bases between. CDR1 and CDR2 (germline): SGDLS, YYNGEE. CDR3 nucleotides: TGTGCCAGCAGACATCCGAGGTTGGGGGGAAAAAATGGCTACACCTTC. Translated, it gives CASRHPRLGGKNGYTF.

This chain connects TRBV4-3 to TRBJ2-1; TRBD2 is a possible D gene (7 bases). The CDR3 runs to 15 residues. CDR1 LGHNA and CDR2 YSLEER come from the germline V gene. V shed 4 bases and J shed 6 bases, with 16 bases lying between them. In DNA, the CDR3 is TGCGCCAGCAGCCGAAAGGGGGGGGAGACCAATGAGCAGTTCTTC. Its translation: CASSRKGGETNEQFF.

This clone has only a few counts. The V and J genes are TRBV7-9 and TRBJ2-3; D ambiguous. Per germline, CDR1 SEHNR and CDR2 FQNEAQ (reference sequence). The CDR3 totals 11 residues. V lost 7 bases to trimming and J lost 3 bases, with 5 bases between them. The DNA for the CDR3 is TGTGCCAGCACTCGTACAGATACGCAGTATTTT. This encodes CASTRTDTQYF.

The genes are TRBV6-5 and TRBJ1-5, with TRBD1 matching 7 bases. The CDR3 consists of 14 residues. The germline gives CDR1 MNHEY, CDR2 SVGAGI. With V trimmed by 2 bases and J by 2 bases, 0 bases remained unmatched. For the CDR3, the DNA is TGTGCCAGCAGTTACGACAGGGGCAATCAGCCCCAGCATTTT. This encodes CASSYDRGNQPQHF.

The chain employs TRBV2 and TRBJ2-7, with 10 bases lining up with TRBD2. The junction had 9 bases not matched to a gene; V was cut back by 8 bases and J by 2 bases. The CDR3 covers 15 residues. Germline values: CDR1 SNHLY, CDR2 FYNNEI. CDR3 nucleotide sequence: TGTGCCAGCGCCGTTGGGACTAGCGAGACCTACGAGCAGTACTTC. It encodes CASAVGTSETYEQYF.

The chain joins TRBV2 to TRBJ1-1, with D possibly being TRBD1 (6 bases). The CDR3 contains 16 residues. The V and J ends lost 7 bases and 4 bases respectively, with 22 bases between them. Per germline, CDR1 SNHLY and CDR2 FYNNEI. CDR3 region: CASTRDGGPLVTEAFF. As DNA, the CDR3 is TGTGCCAGCACCAGAGACGGGGGGCCGCTGGTCACTGAAGCTTTCTTT.

This clone has only a few counts. The chain is built from TRBV18 and TRBJ2-7; D not resolved. The CDR3 loop spans 12 amino acids. Germline values: CDR1 KGHSH, CDR2 LQKENI. V was clipped by 5 bases and J by 5 bases, with 10 bases between them. The CDR3 region is CASSTLGHEQYF. In DNA form, the CDR3 reads TGTGCCAGCTCAACGCTAGGCCACGAGCAGTACTTC.